This entry lists 23 T cell receptor beta chains sequenced from one sample in a study of T cells in Graves' hyperthyroidism and ophthalmopathy. RNA transcripts provided the source from which TCR beta CDR3 regions were amplified. Initially, a first-round RT-PCR of the TCR CDR3 employed the HTBI primer set. Using its own MiXCR run on the multiplex PCR reads, TCRdb lists one record per CDR3 protein. The sample yields roughly 500,000 distinct CDR3 sequences, around 15% seen once. Sequenced sample: blood. The receptor set was obtained from a woman aged 30 to 39 with Graves' ophthalmopathy.

This clonotype occurred many times. The chain joins TRBV7-2 to TRBJ2-7; D may be TRBD2 (6 bases). Trimming took off 2 bases at V and 6 bases at J, with 14 bases between the two ends. This CDR3 comprises 14 residues. CDR1 SGHTA and CDR2 FQGNSA come from the germline V gene. This chain's CDR3 is CASSLMRGSREQYF. DNA of the CDR3: TGTGCCAGCAGCTTAATGCGGGGCTCCCGCGAGCAGTACTTC.

This clonotype has at least ten counts. V gene TRBV13 combines with J gene TRBJ2-7; 10 bases are a match to TRBD2. The CDR3 extends over 15 amino acids. The V gene end was trimmed by 4 bases and the J gene end by 4 bases; junction bases not matched to a gene: 7. Looked up from germline, CDR1 is PRHDT and CDR2 is FYEKMQ (reference sequence). The CDR3 spells CASSSELAGQYEQYF. The CDR3 DNA follows: TGTGCCAGCAGCTCGGAACTAGCGGGACAGTACGAGCAGTACTTC.

This rearrangement joins TRBV5-1 to TRBJ2-2; tentative D call: TRBD1 (6 bases). CDR1 SGHRS and CDR2 YFSETQ come from the germline V gene. There are 15 residues in the CDR3. V was pared by 4 bases and J by 3 bases, with 13 bases between. The CDR3 DNA reads TGCGCCAGCAGCATCCGGGACACTCACACCGGGGAGCTGTTTTTT. Translated: CASSIRDTHTGELFF.

This clonotype was found many times. The rearrangement links TRBV12-3 or TRBV12-4 to TRBJ2-5; perhaps TRBD1 as D (5 bases). V was shortened by 5 bases and J by 3 bases, with 13 bases between the two germline ends. The length of the CDR3 is 14 residues. CDR3 sequence: CASSRLNRKETQYF. The CDR3 nucleotides are TGTGCCAGCAGTCGACTCAACAGGAAAGAGACCCAGTACTTC.

This rearrangement joins TRBV7-2 to TRBJ2-3; 16 bases fit TRBD2. The V segment lost 1 base and the J segment 4 bases; nucleotides outside the gene matches: 5. The germline CDR1 and CDR2 sequences are SGHTA and FQGNSA. This CDR3 comprises 18 residues. CDR3 nucleotides: TGTGCCAGCAGCTTAGGGGGACTAGCGGGAGGGCGGGCAGATACGCAGTATTTT. Translated, it gives CASSLGGLAGGRADTQYF.

The sample holds many counts of this clonotype. The chain employs TRBV5-1 and TRBJ2-1; 10 nucleotides match TRBD2. CDR3 length: 16 amino acids. Germline V gene data show CDR1 as SGHRS and CDR2 as YFSETQ. V lost 4 bases to trimming and J lost 9 bases; unmatched junction nucleotides: 13. CDR3 sequence reads: CASSLRAGGPDREQFF. DNA for the CDR3: TGCGCCAGCAGCCTGAGAGCGGGAGGGCCGGATCGTGAGCAGTTCTTC.

This clonotype was found many times. This sequence joins TRBV3-1 and TRBJ2-3, with D possibly TRBD2 on 6 matching bases. The V gene lost 5 bases and the J gene lost 2 bases, with 17 bases spanning the gap. This CDR3 comprises 16 residues. CDR1 and CDR2 from the germline V gene are LGHDT and YNNKEL (reference sequence). The CDR3 is CASSFEGLASTDTQYF. As DNA, the CDR3 is TGTGCCAGCAGCTTCGAGGGGCTAGCGTCCACAGATACGCAGTATTTT.

This clonotype was found a few times. This chain links TRBV10-3 with TRBJ2-3, with D uncertain. This CDR3 comprises 13 residues. Trimming pared 6 bases from V and 0 bases from J, leaving 7 bases between. Germline CDR1 is ENHRY and CDR2 is SYGVKD. The CDR3 coding sequence is TGTGCCATCAGAACTTCTAGCACAGATACGCAGTATTTT. It codes for CAIRTSSTDTQYF.

This chain uses TRBV20-1 with TRBJ2-3; 13 bases are shared with TRBD2. Germline V gives CDR1 DFQATT, CDR2 SNEGSKA (reference sequence). V shed 6 bases and J 4 bases; nucleotides not matched to a gene: 4. CDR3 length: 14 residues. The chain's CDR3 is CSAGLAGEPDTQYF. CDR3 DNA sequence: TGCAGTGCAGGACTAGCGGGAGAGCCAGATACGCAGTATTTT.

This clonotype was counted a few times. This chain joins TRBV19 and TRBJ2-7; 9 bases line up with TRBD2. J was trimmed by 1 base and V by 10 bases; bases with no gene match: 8. The CDR3 totals 14 residues. Germline lookup yields CDR1 LNHDA and CDR2 SQIVND (reference sequence). CDR3: CATGTSGRSYEQYF. The CDR3, as DNA: TGTGCCACCGGAACTAGCGGGCGATCCTACGAGCAGTACTTC.

There are a few counts of this clonotype. V gene TRBV6-2 or TRBV6-3 combines with J gene TRBJ2-7; 7 nucleotides match TRBD1. The junction had 13 bases not matched to a gene; V was cut back by 1 base and J by 4 bases. This CDR3 has 17 amino acids. Germline V gene sequence: CDR1 MNHEY, CDR2 SVGEGT. CDR3 bases: TGTGCCAGCAGTTACTTACTGGTGGACAGGACGGGTTACGAGCAGTACTTC. Translated, it gives CASSYLLVDRTGYEQYF.

This chain uses TRBV20-1 with TRBJ2-3, with 8 bases aligning to TRBD1. Germline V gene data show CDR1 as DFQATT and CDR2 as SNEGSKA (reference sequence). The CDR3 is 14 amino acids. V shed 0 bases and J 6 bases; nucleotides not matched to a gene: 5. CDR3 nucleotide sequence: TGCAGTGCTAGAGAGACAGGGGAGCAGGATACGCAGTATTTT. Amino acid sequence: CSARETGEQDTQYF.

This clonotype has a count of ten or more. The genes are TRBV11-2 and TRBJ1-2; tentatively, D is TRBD1 (6 bases). V lost 3 bases and J lost 1, with 12 bases in between. This CDR3 region has 15 residues. CDR1 and CDR2 (germline): SGHAT, FQNNGV. CDR3 nucleotide sequence: TGTGCCAGCAGCTTGTTCACAGGGAGTAACTATGGCTACACCTTC. Translating gives CASSLFTGSNYGYTF.

This clonotype was seen at least ten times. CDR3 in DNA: TGTGCCAGCAGTTTCCCCTACGGACAGGGGGAAGGTTCACCCCTCCACTTT. Translation gives CASSFPYGQGEGSPLHF. The rearrangement links TRBV7-9 to TRBJ1-6, with 10 bases identical to TRBD1. The V segment lost 6 bases and the J segment 9 bases; nucleotides outside the gene matches: 14. Germline V CDR1 and CDR2: SEHNR, FQNEAQ (reference sequence). CDR3 length equals 17 residues.

This clonotype has only a few counts. The chain links TRBV20-1 to TRBJ1-5, with unresolved D. Trimming stripped 4 bases from V and 3 bases from J, with 10 bases between. Germline V gene lookup returns CDR1 DFQATT and CDR2 SNEGSKA (reference sequence). The CDR3 length is 13 residues. The CDR3 nucleotides are TGCAGTGCTATAACCACAATCAATCAGCCCCAGCATTTT. Its protein is CSAITTINQPQHF.

This clonotype was detected ten times or more. The J gene is TRBJ2-7, the V gene TRBV4-2; 7 bases line up with TRBD1. The germline V gene encodes CDR1 LGHNA and CDR2 YNFKEQ. The CDR3 sequence is 15 residues long. The V and J ends lost 0 bases and 4 bases, in that order; junction bases with no gene match: 6. The CDR3 nucleotides are TGTGCCAGCAGCCAAGAAAGGGGCAGGGGGTACGAGCAGTACTTC. It codes for CASSQERGRGYEQYF.

This clonotype was counted ten times or more. V gene TRBV19 combines with J gene TRBJ1-5; no reliable D call. The CDR3 is 14 amino acids. The V and J ends lost 7 bases and 1 base respectively, with 11 bases between them. Per germline, CDR1 LNHDA and CDR2 SQIVND (reference sequence). The CDR3 here is CASNLGLSNQPQHF. The CDR3 DNA sequence: TGTGCCAGTAATTTGGGTTTGAGCAATCAGCCCCAGCATTTT.

This clonotype has a count of ten or more. This chain uses TRBV6-1 with TRBJ1-5; D is perhaps TRBD1 (5 bases). The CDR3 contains 20 residues. The germline V and J ends were trimmed by 6 bases and 2 bases, with 29 bases remaining between them. CDR1 is MNHNS, CDR2 SASEGT, per germline. CDR3 residues: CASRLDERSGLRGGNQPQHF. In DNA form, the CDR3 reads TGTGCCAGCAGGTTGGATGAGAGATCGGGACTTCGGGGTGGCAATCAGCCCCAGCATTTT.

At least ten counts were recorded for this clonotype. The chain joins TRBV28 to TRBJ2-1; 11 nucleotides line up with TRBD2. V shed 7 bases, J shed 4 bases, and the junction held 6 bases outside the gene matches. This CDR3 comprises 15 residues. Germline-derived CDR1 and CDR2 are MDHEN and SYDVKM. The CDR3 here is CASNLGLAGYNEQFF. Written as DNA, the CDR3 is TGTGCCAGCAACCTTGGACTAGCGGGTTACAATGAGCAGTTCTTC.

In this sample, this clonotype turned up a few times. V and J are TRBV5-1 and TRBJ2-1; 12 bases are a match to TRBD2. The CDR3 covers 14 residues. The junction had 3 bases not matched to a gene; V was cut back by 4 bases and J by 7 bases. From germline, CDR1 is SGHRS and CDR2 YFSETQ. The CDR3 sequence: CASSASGRVNEQFF. The DNA for the CDR3 is TGCGCCAGCAGCGCTAGCGGGAGGGTGAATGAGCAGTTCTTC.

The J gene is TRBJ1-1, the V gene TRBV6-2 or TRBV6-3, with 9 bases aligning to TRBD1. Germline CDR1 MNHEY, CDR2 SVGEGT. This CDR3 contains 15 residues. After removal of 5 bases from V and 4 bases from J, the junction contained 8 bases not matched to a gene. The DNA of the CDR3 is TGTGCCAGCAGTCAAACCGGGACAGGGTCCACTGAAGCTTTCTTT. Translating gives CASSQTGTGSTEAFF.

This chain links TRBV11-2 with TRBJ2-1; D unclear. Germline V gives CDR1 SGHAT, CDR2 FQNNGV. V was trimmed by 6 bases and J by 5 bases, leaving 17 bases between them. The CDR3 is 15 amino acids. The CDR3 sequence is CASRSGPGRHNEQFF. CDR3 nucleotide sequence: TGTGCCAGCAGGTCCGGACCTGGAAGGCACAATGAGCAGTTCTTC.

V and J are TRBV7-9 and TRBJ2-3; D is perhaps TRBD2 (6 bases). This CDR3 region has 17 residues. Germline CDR1 and CDR2: SEHNR and FQNEAQ (reference sequence). The germline V and J ends were trimmed by 7 bases and 4 bases, with 24 bases remaining between them. CDR3 DNA: TGTGCCAGCATCCGCAGGACTGTCGGGAGAGGGGCAGATACGCAGTATTTT. Its translation is CASIRRTVGRGADTQYF. The full variable domain, rest sourced from reference TRBV7-9 and TRBJ2-3, is DTGVSQNPRHKITKRGQNVTFRCDPISEHNRLYWYRQTLGQGPEFLTYFQNEAQLEKSRLLSDRFSAERPKGSFSTLEIQRTEQGDSAMYLCASIRRTVGRGADTQYFGPGTRLTVL.